Listed here are 21 T cell receptor beta chains from one sample, sequenced in a study of blood T cell repertoires in COVID-19. This table comes from immunoSEQ multiplex PCR, and its TCRdb copy is limited to in-frame clones, with some not included. This table holds about 150,000 clones, about 79% found once. The sequencing input was peripheral blood. These receptors all come from a woman in her forties or fifties with acute or convalescent COVID-19.

The chain is built from TRBV6-2 or TRBV6-3 and TRBJ1-2; weak D call: TRBD1 (6 bases). The CDR3 has 14 residues. Trimming left V 2 bases short and J 5 bases short, with 12 bases between. Germline CDR1 and CDR2: MNHEY and SVGEGT. CDR3 DNA: TGTGCCAGCAGTTACCAGGGGCGGATATATGGCTACACCTTC. Translation: CASSYQGRIYGYTF.

This chain joins TRBV12-5 and TRBJ2-5; 9 bases line up with TRBD2. The CDR3 runs to 16 residues. Germline values: CDR1 LGHNT, CDR2 FRNRAP. Trimming at V came to 6 bases and at J to 1 base, leaving 9 bases not matched to a gene. This CDR3 reads CASGPPGLAIQETQYF. CDR3 DNA sequence: TGTGCTAGTGGCCCCCCGGGACTAGCAATCCAAGAGACCCAGTACTTC.

This clone has a handful of counts. In the same sample, other DNA sequences code for this CDR3. This chain links TRBV19 with TRBJ1-6; 7 nucleotides agree with TRBD1. From germline, CDR1 is LNHDA and CDR2 SQIVND (reference sequence). V lost 2 bases to trimming and J lost 7 bases; unmatched junction nucleotides: 2. CDR3 size: 14 residues. The CDR3: CASSITGENSPLHF. DNA for the CDR3: TGTGCCAGTAGTATAACAGGGGAAAATTCACCCCTCCACTTT.

The chain has TRBV12-5 and TRBJ2-3; 9 bases match TRBD1. Germline V lookup: CDR1 LGHNT, CDR2 FRNRAP. Losses at the gene ends were 5 bases for V and 2 bases for J; bases not matched to a gene: 8. The length of the CDR3 is 16 residues. The CDR3 nucleotides read TGTGCTAGTGGTGTTGGGACAGGGTCCGACACAGATACGCAGTATTTT. This sequence encodes CASGVGTGSDTDTQYF.

This chain joins TRBV10-3 and TRBJ1-4, with D possibly being TRBD1 (6 bases). CDR3 length: 14 amino acids. Trimming left V 8 bases short and J 1 base short, with 11 bases between. Germline V lookup: CDR1 ENHRY, CDR2 SYGVKD. The CDR3 spells CAILAQGTNEKLFF. The CDR3 nucleotides read TGTGCCATCCTAGCACAGGGAACTAATGAAAAACTGTTTTTT.

The genes are TRBV2 and TRBJ2-5; 9 nucleotides agree with TRBD2. The J segment lost 0 bases and the V segment lost 4 bases, leaving 12 bases of the junction unmatched. Germline CDR1 and CDR2: SNHLY and FYNNEI. The CDR3 is 18 residues long. In nucleotides, the CDR3 is TGTGCCAGCAGTGGCCCAGGAGCGGGGGGCCTGAACCAAGAGACCCAGTACTTC. It codes for CASSGPGAGGLNQETQYF.

The chain recombines TRBV5-1 with TRBJ2-6; tentatively, D is TRBD2 (6 bases). Trimming took 0 bases from V and 0 from J, leaving 19 bases between them. The CDR3 spans 20 residues. Germline V gives CDR1 SGHRS, CDR2 YFSETQ. The CDR3 coding sequence is TGCGCCAGCAGCTTGGTGAGTGTGGACTACGCGGGCTCTGGGGCCAACGTCCTGACTTTC. Translated: CASSLVSVDYAGSGANVLTF.

This chain connects TRBV28 to TRBJ1-5, with a possible D match to TRBD1 (6 bases). This CDR3 region has 17 residues. The germline V gene encodes CDR1 MDHEN and CDR2 SYDVKM. The V gene lost 8 bases and the J gene lost 2 bases, with 22 bases spanning the gap. The CDR3 protein is CASGGGGRLARNQPQHF. The CDR3 DNA sequence: TGTGCCAGCGGCGGGGGGGGGCGTCTTGCTCGCAATCAGCCCCAGCATTTT.

This chain connects TRBV18 to TRBJ1-5; 9 bases map to TRBD1. CDR3 length: 17 residues. Germline assignment: CDR1 KGHSH and CDR2 LQKENI. Trimming took 3 bases from V and 0 from J; bases not matched to a gene: 6. CDR3 DNA sequence: TGTGCCAGCTCACCGGACAGGGGCGTTTATAGCAATCAGCCCCAGCATTTT. It is translated as CASSPDRGVYSNQPQHF.

This clone was found once. The chain is built from TRBV12-3 or TRBV12-4 and TRBJ1-5, with D uncertain. This CDR3 has 13 amino acids. Trimming cost V 10 bases and J 0 bases, with 10 bases left between them. The CDR3 here is CATGVVSNQPQHF. In DNA, the CDR3 is TGTGCCACCGGGGTTGTTAGCAATCAGCCCCAGCATTTT.

The chain combines TRBV7-9 with TRBJ1-1; TRBD1 is a possible D gene (6 bases). Trimming removed 4 bases from V and 0 bases from J, with 12 bases in between. The CDR3 has 15 residues. Germline assignment: CDR1 SEHNR and CDR2 FQNEAQ (reference sequence). CDR3 coding DNA: TGTGCCAGCAGCTGGGGAGGGGGTGTGAACACTGAAGCTTTCTTT. Protein sequence: CASSWGGGVNTEAFF.

This clone was detected only a few times. The V call is TRBV6-5, the J call TRBJ1-1, with TRBD1 matching 9 bases. The CDR3 spans 15 residues. With V trimmed by 2 bases and J by 4 bases, 5 bases remained unmatched. CDR1 MNHEY and CDR2 SVGAGI come from the germline V gene. The CDR3 here is CASSYGTGLTTEAFF. CDR3 coding DNA: TGTGCCAGCAGTTACGGGACAGGGCTGACCACTGAAGCTTTCTTT.

The chain links TRBV7-3 to TRBJ2-1, with D possibly being TRBD1 (6 bases). This CDR3 is 16 amino acids long. Germline assignment: CDR1 SGHTA and CDR2 FQGTGA. Trimming pared 1 base from V and 5 bases from J, leaving 15 bases between. CDR3 protein: CASSLMHRVGNNEQFF. DNA for the CDR3: TGTGCCAGCAGCTTAATGCACAGGGTAGGCAACAATGAGCAGTTCTTC.

The chain links TRBV10-2 to TRBJ1-2, with a possible D match to TRBD1 (5 bases). The germline V gene has CDR1 WSHSY and CDR2 SAAADI. The CDR3 runs to 13 residues. Trimming took off 3 bases at V and 2 bases at J, with 7 bases between the two ends. The CDR3, as DNA: TGCGCCAGCAGTGATAAGGGGAACTATGGCTACACCTTC. Translated: CASSDKGNYGYTF.

V is TRBV12-3 or TRBV12-4 and J is TRBJ2-7; no clear D gene. Trimming shortened V by 3 bases and J by 2 bases, and 8 bases separated the two germline ends. This CDR3 is 13 amino acids long. CDR3 protein: CASSLGSAYEQYF. The CDR3 nucleotides read TGTGCCAGCAGTTTGGGCAGTGCCTACGAGCAGTACTTC.

The chain links TRBV9 to TRBJ2-3; 11 nucleotides line up with TRBD2. The trim removed 2 bases at V and 2 bases at J, leaving 4 bases unmatched. Germline assignment: CDR1 SGDLS and CDR2 YYNGEE. The CDR3 has 16 amino acids. CDR3 bases: TGTGCCAGCAGCGTTACTAGCGGGAGTGTCACAGATACGCAGTATTTT. The encoded protein is CASSVTSGSVTDTQYF.

The chain couples TRBV19 to TRBJ2-1; 12 nucleotides match TRBD2. The germline V gene encodes CDR1 LNHDA and CDR2 SQIVND (reference sequence). V lost 3 bases and J lost 7; bases outside the gene matches: 4. The CDR3 covers 15 residues. The CDR3 sequence: CASSMGLAGTNEQFF. CDR3 nucleotide sequence: TGTGCCAGTAGTATGGGACTAGCGGGTACAAATGAGCAGTTCTTC. Full variable domain (outside the CDR3, taken from reference TRBV19 and TRBJ2-1): DGGITQSPKYLFRKEGQNVTLSCEQNLNHDAMYWYRQDPGQGLRLIYYSQIVNDFQKGDIAEGYSVSREKKESFPLTVTSAQKNPTAFYLCASSMGLAGTNEQFFGPGTRLTVL.

This rearrangement joins TRBV6-2 or TRBV6-3 to TRBJ1-5, with D unresolved. The length of the CDR3 is 15 residues. The germline V and J ends were trimmed by 5 bases and 0 bases, with 11 bases remaining between them. Germline lookup yields CDR1 MNHEY and CDR2 SVGEGT. The CDR3, as DNA: TGTGCCAGCAGTCCCGAGGGATATAGCAATCAGCCCCAGCATTTT. Translated, it gives CASSPEGYSNQPQHF.

In this sample, this clone turned up a few times. This sequence joins TRBV11-2 and TRBJ2-5; 8 bases are a match to TRBD1. V trimming: 5 bases; J trimming: 4 bases; junction bases outside the gene matches: 6. The germline V gene encodes CDR1 SGHAT and CDR2 FQNNGV. The CDR3 is 14 residues long. In DNA, the CDR3 is TGTGCCAGCAGCCGGGGGACAGGCTTAGAGACCCAGTACTTC. It yields the protein CASSRGTGLETQYF.

The chain is built from TRBV7-3 and TRBJ2-3; 8 bases are shared with TRBD2. Germline-derived CDR1 and CDR2 are SGHTA and FQGTGA. Unmatched junction bases numbered 7, after V lost 5 bases and J lost 3 bases. The length of the CDR3 is 15 residues. The DNA of the CDR3 is TGTGCCAGCAGCAAGAGCGGGGGTTTTACAGATACGCAGTATTTT. Its translation is CASSKSGGFTDTQYF. The variable domain in full, with the rest retrieved from reference TRBV7-3 and TRBJ2-3, is GAGVSQTPSNKVTEKGKYVELRCDPISGHTALYWYRQSLGQGPEFLIYFQGTGAADDSGLPNDRFFAVRPEGSVSTLKIQRTERGDSAVYLCASSKSGGFTDTQYFGPGTRLTVL.

V gene TRBV29-1 combines with J gene TRBJ2-1, with 8 bases matching TRBD2. Germline values: CDR1 SQVTM, CDR2 ANQGSEA. V was pared by 4 bases and J by 5 bases, with 4 bases of the junction left unmatched. The CDR3 is 13 residues long. The CDR3 nucleotides are TGCAGCGTTGCGCGGGAGGTTAACAATGAGCAGTTCTTC. Encoded protein: CSVAREVNNEQFF.